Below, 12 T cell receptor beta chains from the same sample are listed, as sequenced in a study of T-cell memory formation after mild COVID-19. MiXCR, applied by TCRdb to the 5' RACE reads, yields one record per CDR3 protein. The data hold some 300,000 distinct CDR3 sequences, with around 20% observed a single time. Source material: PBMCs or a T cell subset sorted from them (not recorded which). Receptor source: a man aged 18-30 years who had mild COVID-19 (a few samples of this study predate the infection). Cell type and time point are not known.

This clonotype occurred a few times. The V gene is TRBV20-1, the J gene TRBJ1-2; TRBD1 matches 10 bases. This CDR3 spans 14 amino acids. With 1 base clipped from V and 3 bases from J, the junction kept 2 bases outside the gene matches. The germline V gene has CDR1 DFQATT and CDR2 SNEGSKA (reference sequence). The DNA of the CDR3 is TGCAGTGCTAGAGCGACAGGGGGCCACTATGGCTACACCTTC. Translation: CSARATGGHYGYTF.

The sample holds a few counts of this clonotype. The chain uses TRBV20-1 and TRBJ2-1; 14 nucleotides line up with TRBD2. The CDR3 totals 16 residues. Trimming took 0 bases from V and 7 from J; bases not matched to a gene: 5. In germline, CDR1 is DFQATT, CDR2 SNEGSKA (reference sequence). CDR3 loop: CSARDPTSGGGNEQFF. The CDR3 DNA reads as TGCAGTGCTAGAGACCCGACTAGCGGGGGGGGTAATGAGCAGTTCTTC.

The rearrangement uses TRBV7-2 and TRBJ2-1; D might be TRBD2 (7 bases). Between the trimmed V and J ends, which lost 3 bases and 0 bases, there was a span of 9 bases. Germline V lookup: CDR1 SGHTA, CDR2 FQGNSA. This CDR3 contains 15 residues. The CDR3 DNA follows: TGTGCCAGCAGCTTCGGGGGGCTCTCCTACAATGAGCAGTTCTTC. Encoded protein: CASSFGGLSYNEQFF.

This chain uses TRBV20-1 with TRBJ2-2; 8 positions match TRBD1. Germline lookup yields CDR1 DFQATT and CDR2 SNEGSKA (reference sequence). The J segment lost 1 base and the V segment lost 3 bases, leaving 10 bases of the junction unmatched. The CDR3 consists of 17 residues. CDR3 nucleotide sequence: TGCAGTGCTAGCCCCCTCCGGGACAGGTGGAACACCGGGGAGCTGTTTTTT. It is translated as CSASPLRDRWNTGELFF.

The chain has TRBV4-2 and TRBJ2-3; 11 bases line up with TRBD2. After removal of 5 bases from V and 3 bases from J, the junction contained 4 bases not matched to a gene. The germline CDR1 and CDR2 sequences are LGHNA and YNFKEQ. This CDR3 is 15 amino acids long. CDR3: CASSVTSGVTDTQYF. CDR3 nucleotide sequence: TGTGCCAGCAGCGTGACTAGCGGGGTGACAGATACGCAGTATTTT.

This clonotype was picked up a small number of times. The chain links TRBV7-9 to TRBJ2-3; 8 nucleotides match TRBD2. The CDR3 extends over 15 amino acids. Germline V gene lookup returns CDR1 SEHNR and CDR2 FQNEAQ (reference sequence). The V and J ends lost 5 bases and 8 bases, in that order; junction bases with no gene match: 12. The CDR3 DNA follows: TGTGCCAGCAGCCCCACGGGGCGGGGGGCCCTTACGCAGTATTTT. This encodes CASSPTGRGALTQYF.

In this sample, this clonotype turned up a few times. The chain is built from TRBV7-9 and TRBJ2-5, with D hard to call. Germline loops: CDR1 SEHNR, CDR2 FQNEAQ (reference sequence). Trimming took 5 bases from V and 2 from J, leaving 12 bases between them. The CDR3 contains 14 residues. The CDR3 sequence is CASSLDSRQETQYF. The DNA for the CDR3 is TGTGCCAGCAGCCTAGACTCACGTCAAGAGACCCAGTACTTC.

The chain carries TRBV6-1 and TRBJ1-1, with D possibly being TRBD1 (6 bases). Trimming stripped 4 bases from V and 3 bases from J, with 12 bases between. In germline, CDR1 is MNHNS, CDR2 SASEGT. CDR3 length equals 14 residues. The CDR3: CASSARQADTEAFF. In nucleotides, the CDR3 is TGTGCCAGCAGTGCGAGACAGGCCGACACTGAAGCTTTCTTT.

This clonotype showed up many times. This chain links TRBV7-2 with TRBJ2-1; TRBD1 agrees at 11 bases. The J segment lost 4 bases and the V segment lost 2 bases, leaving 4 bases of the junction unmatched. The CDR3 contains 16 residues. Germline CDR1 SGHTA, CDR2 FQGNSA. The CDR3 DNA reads TGTGCCAGCAGCTTAACCGGACAGGGGGCGTACAATGAGCAGTTCTTC. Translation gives CASSLTGQGAYNEQFF.

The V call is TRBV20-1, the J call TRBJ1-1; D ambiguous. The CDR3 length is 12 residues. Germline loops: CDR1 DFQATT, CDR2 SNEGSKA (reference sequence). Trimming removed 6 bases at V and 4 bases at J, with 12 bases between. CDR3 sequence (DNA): TGCAGTGCCCCTAACCAGGCCACTGAAGCTTTCTTT. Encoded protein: CSAPNQATEAFF.

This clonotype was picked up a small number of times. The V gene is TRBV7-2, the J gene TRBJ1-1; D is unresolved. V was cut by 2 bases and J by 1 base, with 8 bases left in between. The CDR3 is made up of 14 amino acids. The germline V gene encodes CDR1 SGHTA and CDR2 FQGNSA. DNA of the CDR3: TGTGCCAGCAGCTTACGGATACCGAACACTGAAGCTTTCTTT. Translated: CASSLRIPNTEAFF.

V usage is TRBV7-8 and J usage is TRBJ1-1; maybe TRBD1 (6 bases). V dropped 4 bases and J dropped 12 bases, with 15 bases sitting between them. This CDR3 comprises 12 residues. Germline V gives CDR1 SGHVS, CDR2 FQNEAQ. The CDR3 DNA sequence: TGTGCCAGCAGCTCGCGGACAGTAGCCTCTTTCTTT. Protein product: CASSSRTVASFF.